The rows below give T cell receptor beta chains drawn from one sample of a study of blood T cell repertoires in COVID-19. Clones were sequenced by immunoSEQ multiplex PCR, and TCRdb holds only the in-frame ones, with some missing. Here the sample spans about 480,000 clones, around 88% being singletons. The sequencing input was peripheral blood. The receptors were gathered from a woman under 40 with acute or convalescent COVID-19. The CDR3 runs from the conserved cysteine through the conserved F or W. The order of the fields is J gene, D gene, V gene, CDR3 protein, CDR3 DNA. D genes are given only for firm matches.

>TRBJ1-2|NA|TRBV5-4
CASSSVWHYGYTF
TGTGCCAGCAGCTCCGTGTGGCACTATGGCTACACCTTC
>TRBJ2-1|TRBD2|TRBV9
CASSRTSLVNEQFF
TGTGCCAGCAGCCGGACTAGCTTGGTCAATGAGCAGTTCTTC
>TRBJ1-1|TRBD1|TRBV5-1
CASSPGQGNTEAFF
TGCGCCAGCAGCCCGGGACAGGGAAACACTGAAGCTTTCTTT
>TRBJ2-4|NA|TRBV20-1
CSASSNTGDLAKNIQYF
TGCAGTGCTAGTTCCAATACCGGGGATCTAGCCAAAAACATTCAGTACTTC
>TRBJ2-7|NA|TRBV9
CASRTRNYEQYF
TGTGCCAGCAGGACGAGGAACTACGAGCAGTACTTC
>TRBJ2-1|TRBD2|TRBV11-2
CASSPRGGGTLNEQFF
TGTGCCAGCAGCCCAAGGGGCGGGGGTACGTTGAATGAGCAGTTCTTC
>TRBJ1-5|NA|TRBV28
CASTPGPVPQPQHF
TGTGCCAGCACCCCCGGTCCCGTACCCCAGCCCCAGCATTTT
>TRBJ1-5|NA|TRBV7-2
CASSGNRNSNQPQHF
TGTGCCAGCAGCGGAAACAGGAATAGCAATCAGCCCCAGCATTTT
>TRBJ1-5|NA|TRBV19
CASSIALGVGEQGQPQHF
TGTGCCAGTAGTATAGCTCTAGGCGTGGGCGAACAGGGTCAGCCCCAGCATTTT
>TRBJ2-5|TRBD1|TRBV13
CASSPRGQQETQYF
TGTGCCAGCAGCCCGAGGGGACAGCAAGAGACCCAGTACTTC
>TRBJ2-4|NA|TRBV11-2
CASSLERGGNIQYF
TGTGCCAGCAGCTTAGAAAGGGGTGGCAACATTCAGTACTTC
>TRBJ2-1|NA|TRBV28
CASRTSHEQFF
TGTGCCAGCAGGACATCCCATGAGCAGTTCTTC
>TRBJ2-2|TRBD2|TRBV5-8
CASSFGGAGELFF
TGTGCCAGCAGCTTCGGGGGGGCCGGGGAGCTGTTTTTT